One and the same sample provided the 11 T cell receptor beta chains below, sequenced in a study of cytomegalovirus exposure and HLA in healthy donors. In the PCR, 60 Vbeta and 13 Jbeta primers were used. Here immunoSEQ multiplex PCR was the method, and the copy in TCRdb shows in-frame clones only, minus some. The table gives about 150,000 clones; the top ten clones make up around 1.6% of it. The material sequenced was PBMCs. The receptors here all came from a woman aged 50 to 60 in good health and CMV-seronegative.

The genes are TRBV7-6 and TRBJ1-6; maybe TRBD1 (5 bases). The V gene lost 1 base and the J gene lost 7 bases, with 8 bases spanning the gap. This CDR3 has 14 amino acids. Germline V CDR1 and CDR2: SGHVS, FNYEAQ. The CDR3 reads CASSLEGFNSPLHF. For the CDR3, the DNA is TGTGCCAGCAGCTTAGAGGGGTTCAATTCACCCCTCCACTTT.

The chain employs TRBV4-1 and TRBJ2-3; 8 bases map to TRBD2. The CDR3 contains 16 residues. Unmatched junction bases numbered 9, after V lost 1 base and J lost 6 bases. CDR1 is MGHRA and CDR2 is YSYEKL in the germline V gene. In DNA form, the CDR3 reads TGCGCCAGCAGCCAAGTTAGGGCGGGGGGTTGGGATACGCAGTATTTT. As protein: CASSQVRAGGWDTQYF.

The chain joins TRBV7-2 to TRBJ2-5, with D hard to call. The CDR3 covers 15 residues. CDR1 is SGHTA and CDR2 is FQGNSA in the germline V gene. Trimming removed 2 bases from V and 2 bases from J, with 12 bases in between. DNA for the CDR3: TGTGCCAGCAGCTTACAACTGGGCCCACAAGAGACCCAGTACTTC. This translates into CASSLQLGPQETQYF.

The genes are TRBV18 and TRBJ1-2; D is undetermined. Trimming removed 3 bases from V and 8 bases from J, with 13 bases in between. CDR1 KGHSH and CDR2 LQKENI come from the germline V gene. CDR3 size: 13 residues. The CDR3: CASSPDVSDGYTF. CDR3 sequence (DNA): TGTGCCAGCTCACCGGACGTTAGCGACGGCTACACCTTC.

The rearrangement joins TRBV7-6 to TRBJ1-1, with D maybe TRBD1 (5 bases). The CDR3 is made up of 15 amino acids. V lost 4 bases and J lost 4, with 16 bases in between. Germline CDR1 SGHVS, CDR2 FNYEAQ. CDR3 in DNA: TGTGCCAGCAGCTCCCAGCAGGGCCGGCTCACTGAAGCTTTCTTT. Encoded protein: CASSSQQGRLTEAFF.

The V gene is TRBV9, the J gene TRBJ2-5, with D perhaps TRBD2 (5 bases). The CDR3 runs to 16 residues. The V end lost 4 bases, the J end lost 5 bases, and 21 bases lay between the germline ends. In germline, CDR1 is SGDLS, CDR2 YYNGEE. Written as DNA, the CDR3 is TGTGCCAGCAGCCCGAGAATTAGGAGCGGCGGGGAGACCCAGTACTTC. Protein sequence: CASSPRIRSGGETQYF.

The chain combines TRBV28 with TRBJ1-2, with no clear D. The CDR3 has 15 amino acids. The germline CDR1 and CDR2 sequences are MDHEN and SYDVKM. The V end lost 5 bases, the J end lost 6 bases, and 19 bases lay between the germline ends. The CDR3: CASSQFPGKGDGYTF. CDR3 DNA sequence: TGTGCCAGCAGTCAATTTCCGGGAAAGGGTGATGGCTACACCTTC.

The gene calls are TRBV2 and TRBJ2-2; tentative D call: TRBD1 (5 bases). The CDR3 is 14 amino acids. The germline V and J ends were trimmed by 4 bases and 4 bases, with 10 bases remaining between them. Looked up from germline, CDR1 is SNHLY and CDR2 is FYNNEI. The CDR3 protein is CASSGIRATGELFF. The CDR3, as DNA: TGTGCCAGCAGTGGAATCAGGGCCACCGGGGAGCTGTTTTTT.

The gene calls are TRBV28 and TRBJ2-7; tentative D call: TRBD2 (6 bases). This CDR3 has 16 residues. The V gene's germline CDR1 is MDHEN and CDR2 SYDVKM. Trimming took 5 bases from V and 4 from J, leaving 21 bases between them. The CDR3 region is CASSLGLDNRIYEQYF. As DNA, the CDR3 is TGTGCCAGCAGTCTGGGACTCGACAATCGAATTTACGAGCAGTACTTC.

The rearrangement links TRBV4-2 to TRBJ2-6; 11 bases are a match to TRBD2. The CDR3 has 18 amino acids. With V trimmed by 2 bases and J by 0 bases, 3 bases remained unmatched. Germline loops: CDR1 LGHNA, CDR2 YNFKEQ. This CDR3 reads CASSQRLAGYSGANVLTF. The CDR3 DNA is TGTGCCAGCAGCCAAAGACTAGCGGGATACTCTGGGGCCAACGTCCTGACTTTC.

V and J are TRBV27 and TRBJ2-7, with D tentatively TRBD1 (5 bases). The germline V gene has CDR1 MNHEY and CDR2 SMNVEV (reference sequence). This CDR3 has 13 residues. V was clipped by 6 bases and J by 0 bases, with 9 bases between them. DNA for the CDR3: TGTGCCAGCAGGTACAGGAGCTCCTACGAGCAGTACTTC. Its protein product is CASRYRSSYEQYF.